This T cell receptor (beta chain) was sequenced during a study of identical twins. Study findings and constraints: Out-of-frame TCR alpha sharing observed in monozygotic twins exceeded model estimates. Invariant cells of the MAIT and iNKT types might have partly distorted the zero-insertion analyses. Reduced insertions were recorded for abundant cord blood beta clonotypes, with no such pattern in memory repertoires.

Healthy Caucasians provided all donations. TCRdb called the 5' RACE reads again in MiXCR, with one record for every CDR3 protein. The sample carries 1.5 million or so distinct CDR3 sequences, more than 30% recorded once. The CDR3 is 16 amino acids. J gave up 5 bases and V 3 bases, and 5 bases lay outside the gene matches. As concerns this clonotype: Its antigen is unknown.

The V call is TRBV12-3 or TRBV12-4, the J call TRBJ2-1, with TRBD2 matching 12 bases. The sample was cord blood. The sequence derives from a newborn girl in good health. The CDR3 is CASSFMTSGGHNEQFF. As DNA, the CDR3 is TGTGCCAGCAGTTTTATGACTAGCGGGGGCCACAATGAGCAGTTCTTC.